Shown below are 11 T cell receptor beta chains from a single sample sequenced in a study of T cell changes during pregnancy in multiple sclerosis. Sequencing used immunoSEQ multiplex PCR; TCRdb keeps in-frame clones, though not all of them. The sample contains some 85,000 clones, 80% to 95% of which appear only once. Specimen: peripheral blood, collected in the second trimester of pregnancy. The receptors here all came from a female donor in good health, enrolled as a control in a pregnancy study.

The chain is built from TRBV5-5 and TRBJ1-2, with 10 bases fitting TRBD1. Germline V gene sequence: CDR1 SGHKS, CDR2 YYEKEE (reference sequence). CDR3 length equals 13 residues. The trim removed 4 bases at V and 10 bases at J, leaving 7 bases unmatched. CDR3 bases: TGTGCCAGCAGCCGGGACAGGGGTGGAGACTACACCTTC. Its protein product is CASSRDRGGDYTF.

The table lists this clone with a few counts. CDR3 region: CASSRGQGEKLFF. The CDR3 DNA reads TGTGCCAGCAGCCGGGGCCAGGGTGAAAAACTGTTTTTT. The gene calls are TRBV16 and TRBJ1-4, with TRBD1 as a possible D gene (5 bases). V lost 4 bases to trimming and J lost 7 bases, with 10 bases between them. Looked up from germline, CDR1 is KGHSY and CDR2 is FQNENV. The CDR3 spans 13 residues.

V usage is TRBV27 and J usage is TRBJ2-7, with D possibly TRBD1 on 5 matching bases. Germline assignment: CDR1 MNHEY and CDR2 SMNVEV (reference sequence). Trimming took off 4 bases at V and 0 bases at J, with 7 bases between the two ends. This CDR3 is built from 13 residues. The CDR3 nucleotides are TGTGCCAGCAGTTCAGGGCCCTCCTACGAGCAGTACTTC. Translating gives CASSSGPSYEQYF.

This clone was recorded only once. The gene calls are TRBV4-3 and TRBJ2-1; D is possibly TRBD2 (7 bases). Looked up from germline, CDR1 is LGHNA and CDR2 is YSLEER. The V end was cut by 0 bases, the J end by 7 bases, with 16 bases between. The CDR3 runs 16 residues. The CDR3 DNA follows: TGCGCCAGCAGCCAAGACGGCGGGGGCTCTTATAATGAGCAGTTCTTC. Translation gives CASSQDGGGSYNEQFF.

CDR3 DNA: TGTGCCAGCCGGGACAGAGACTACTATGGCTACACCTTC. Translation gives CASRDRDYYGYTF. The chain employs TRBV6-5 and TRBJ1-2; 7 nucleotides agree with TRBD1. CDR1 MNHEY and CDR2 SVGAGI come from the germline V gene. CDR3 length equals 13 residues. V trimming: 8 bases; J trimming: 3 bases; junction bases outside the gene matches: 6.

The rearrangement uses TRBV5-1 and TRBJ1-2; D is uncertain. Germline-derived CDR1 and CDR2 are SGHRS and YFSETQ. There are 13 residues in the CDR3. The V and J ends lost 1 base and 3 bases respectively, with 7 bases between them. For the CDR3, the DNA is TGCGCCAGCAGCTTGAGCCGAGACTATGGCTACACCTTC. It translates to CASSLSRDYGYTF.

V gene TRBV5-6 combines with J gene TRBJ2-1; 10 bases align to TRBD2. Trimming at V came to 0 bases and at J to 5 bases, leaving 14 bases not matched to a gene. Germline V CDR1 and CDR2: SGHDT, YYEEEE. The length of the CDR3 is 19 residues. CDR3 region: CASSLEPPRAGGRDNEQFF. Here the CDR3 DNA reads TGTGCCAGCAGCTTGGAGCCCCCTCGAGCGGGGGGGCGGGACAATGAGCAGTTCTTC.

The chain employs TRBV2 and TRBJ2-7; D ambiguous. The CDR3 has 12 residues. Germline CDR1 SNHLY, CDR2 FYNNEI. V gave up 6 bases and J gave up 0 bases, with 6 bases separating them. The CDR3 nucleotides read TGTGCCAGCAGGCCGAGCTCCTACGAGCAGTACTTC. Its translation: CASRPSSYEQYF.

The V gene is TRBV6-5, the J gene TRBJ2-7; D might be TRBD1 (6 bases). Germline V gene lookup returns CDR1 MNHEY and CDR2 SVGAGI. V lost 8 bases and J 2 bases, leaving 10 bases between the germline ends. This CDR3 spans 12 amino acids. CDR3 residues: CASHREPYEQYF. In DNA form, the CDR3 reads TGTGCCAGCCACAGGGAACCCTACGAGCAGTACTTC.

This clone appeared a few times. The rearrangement joins TRBV30 to TRBJ1-2; D uncertain. Germline V gene lookup returns CDR1 GTSNPN and CDR2 SVGIG (reference sequence). The CDR3 loop spans 15 amino acids. Trimming took off 2 bases at V and 5 bases at J, with 18 bases between the two ends. In nucleotides, the CDR3 is TGTGCCTGGAGTCCACAACGCTACAGTGGATATGGCTACACCTTC. This codes for CAWSPQRYSGYGYTF.

The chain carries TRBV7-2 and TRBJ1-1, with 7 bases aligning to TRBD1. The junction had 8 bases not matched to a gene; V was cut back by 5 bases and J by 5 bases. CDR1 and CDR2 (germline): SGHTA, FQGNSA. This CDR3 is 14 amino acids long. This CDR3 is CASSGDRALTEAFF. As DNA, the CDR3 is TGTGCCAGCAGCGGAGACAGGGCGCTGACTGAAGCTTTCTTT.